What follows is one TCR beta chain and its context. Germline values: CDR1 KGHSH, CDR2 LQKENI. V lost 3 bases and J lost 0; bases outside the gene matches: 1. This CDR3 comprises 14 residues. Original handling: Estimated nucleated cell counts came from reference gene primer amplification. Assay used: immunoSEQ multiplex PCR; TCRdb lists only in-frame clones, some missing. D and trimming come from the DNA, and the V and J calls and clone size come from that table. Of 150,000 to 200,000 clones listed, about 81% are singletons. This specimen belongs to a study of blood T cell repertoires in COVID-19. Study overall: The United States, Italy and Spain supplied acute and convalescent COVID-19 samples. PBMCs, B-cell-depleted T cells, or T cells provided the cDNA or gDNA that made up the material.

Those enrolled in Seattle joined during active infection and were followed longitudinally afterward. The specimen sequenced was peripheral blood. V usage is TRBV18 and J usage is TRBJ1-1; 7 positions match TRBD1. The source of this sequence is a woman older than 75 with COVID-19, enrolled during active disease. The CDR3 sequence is CASSPTGMNTEAFF. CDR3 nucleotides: TGTGCCAGCTCACCGACAGGGATGAACACTGAAGCTTTCTTT. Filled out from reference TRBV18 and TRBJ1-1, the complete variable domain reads NAGVMQNPRHLVRRRGQEARLRCSPMKGHSHVYWYRQLPEEGLKFMVYLQKENIIDESGMPKERFSAEFPKEGPSILRIQQVVRGDSAAYFCASSPTGMNTEAFFGQGTRLTVV.